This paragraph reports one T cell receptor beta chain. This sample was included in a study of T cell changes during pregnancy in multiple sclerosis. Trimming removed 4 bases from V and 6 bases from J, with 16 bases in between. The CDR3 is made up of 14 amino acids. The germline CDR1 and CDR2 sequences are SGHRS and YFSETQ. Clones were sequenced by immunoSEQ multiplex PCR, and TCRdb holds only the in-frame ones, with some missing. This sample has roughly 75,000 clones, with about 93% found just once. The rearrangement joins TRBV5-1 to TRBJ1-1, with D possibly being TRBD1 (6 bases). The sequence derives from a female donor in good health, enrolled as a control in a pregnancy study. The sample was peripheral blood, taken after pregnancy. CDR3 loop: CASSMTTGRAEAFF. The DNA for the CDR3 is TGCGCCAGCAGCATGACAACAGGGCGGGCTGAAGCTTTCTTT.